These 17 T cell receptor beta chains share one sample of origin, sequenced in a study of metastatic and nonmetastatic thyroid tumors (dated by TCRdb to between 2020 and 2021). Library creation used PCR. Data came from an Illumina HiSeq 4000. Using fastp trimming at Q25 and MiXCR clonotype assembly, TCRdb reanalyzed the public sequencing data and kept in-frame beta chains. The sample table contains about 22,000 clones; only one count was recorded for less than 20% of them. Approximately 2.9% of the sample belongs to the ten largest clones. None of the patients had been given any treatment before thyroid surgery. The sequencing input was adjacent normal tissue. The receptors here all came from a male donor with papillary thyroid cancer or a benign thyroid nodule (not recorded which). Some clones in this sample may be carry-over from other donors' samples.

This clone was observed at least ten times. The V gene is TRBV27, the J gene TRBJ2-1; TRBD2 matches 9 bases. The CDR3 runs 16 residues. Looked up from germline, CDR1 is MNHEY and CDR2 is SMNVEV (reference sequence). The V segment lost 6 bases and the J segment 1 base; nucleotides outside the gene matches: 7. The DNA for the CDR3 is TGTGCCAGCAGCGGGATTACTAGCGGGTCCTACAATGAGCAGTTCTTC. Protein product: CASSGITSGSYNEQFF.

This clone was counted ten times or more. The J gene is TRBJ2-7, the V gene TRBV5-6; maybe TRBD2 (5 bases). This CDR3 region has 15 residues. Germline assignment: CDR1 SGHDT and CDR2 YYEEEE. The germline V and J ends were trimmed by 4 bases and 3 bases, with 17 bases remaining between them. In DNA, the CDR3 is TGTGCCAGCAGCGAGGGCGGAATCCTCAGCTACGAGCAGTACTTC. Its translation: CASSEGGILSYEQYF.

This clone has just a few counts. The chain couples TRBV5-4 to TRBJ1-1, with a weak D call TRBD1 (5 bases). Germline CDR1 and CDR2: SGHNT and YYREEE (reference sequence). The V and J ends lost 0 bases and 3 bases respectively, with 12 bases between them. CDR3 length equals 15 residues. CDR3 amino acids: CASSLGDGRYTEAFF. CDR3 nucleotides: TGTGCCAGCAGCTTGGGGGACGGACGGTACACTGAAGCTTTCTTT.

About this clone itself: This could be a read error, since a much larger clone is one nucleotide away. The identical CDR3 is also encoded by other nucleotide sequences in the sample. This rearrangement joins TRBV9 to TRBJ2-2; TRBD2 matches at 15 bases. CDR1 is SGDLS, CDR2 YYNGEE, per germline. This CDR3 is 18 amino acids long. The CDR3 loop is CASSGGLAGGLGTGELFF. The DNA for the CDR3 is TGTGCCAGCAGCGGCGGACTAGCGGGGGGGCTGGGCACCGGGGAGTTGTTTTTT.

This clone was counted at least ten times. This rearrangement joins TRBV7-6 to TRBJ2-1; D unclear. Trimming removed 0 bases at V and 6 bases at J, with 9 bases between. Germline CDR1 SGHVS, CDR2 FNYEAQ. The length of the CDR3 is 14 residues. CDR3 in DNA: TGTGCCAGCAGCTTAGCGTCAGCCAGCAATGAGCAGTTCTTC. Protein sequence: CASSLASASNEQFF.

This clone showed up many times. CDR3 residues: CSASLRERERTLYNEQFF. The CDR3 region has the DNA TGCAGTGCTAGCTTGCGGGAGCGGGAGAGGACCCTTTACAATGAGCAGTTCTTC. This chain uses TRBV20-1 with TRBJ2-1; 8 nucleotides agree with TRBD2. Per germline, CDR1 DFQATT and CDR2 SNEGSKA (reference sequence). There are 18 residues in the CDR3. V shed 3 bases and J 4 bases; nucleotides not matched to a gene: 17.

This chain links TRBV7-8 with TRBJ2-7, with 10 bases identical to TRBD2. This CDR3 comprises 14 residues. Germline-derived CDR1 and CDR2 are SGHVS and FQNEAQ. V lost 6 bases, J lost 6 bases, and 8 bases stayed unmatched. The CDR3 DNA is TGTGCCAGCAGTGCAGGCAGACTAGCGGGCGAGCAGTACTTC. Translation gives CASSAGRLAGEQYF.

Ten or more counts support this clone. The chain has TRBV5-1 and TRBJ1-1; D remains unclear. Germline CDR1 reads SGHRS; CDR2 reads YFSETQ. The CDR3 totals 17 residues. V lost 0 bases and J lost 1, with 16 bases in between. The chain's CDR3 is CASSLDFRPLGNTEAFF. CDR3 coding DNA: TGCGCCAGCAGCTTGGATTTCCGTCCCCTGGGGAACACTGAAGCTTTCTTT.

Worth noting for this clone: A much bigger clone sits one base away, suggesting this may be a read error. The sample carries other DNA sequences with the same CDR3. The chain links TRBV14 to TRBJ2-3; tentative D call: TRBD2 (6 bases). The CDR3 contains 13 residues. Germline V gives CDR1 SGHDN, CDR2 FVKESK. V lost 3 bases and J 15 bases, leaving 19 bases between the germline ends. Here the CDR3 DNA reads TGTGCCAGCAGCCAGAGCCGGGACTTCCATCAATATTTT. Its translation: CASSQSRDFHQYF.

This clone occurred many times. The gene calls are TRBV5-6 and TRBJ1-2; TRBD1 matches 7 bases. Germline lookup yields CDR1 SGHDT and CDR2 YYEEEE. The CDR3 is 11 residues long. Losses at the gene ends were 4 bases for V and 13 bases for J; bases not matched to a gene: 7. CDR3 sequence (DNA): TGTGCCAGCAGCGCTGACAGGGCCGTCACCTTC. This translates into CASSADRAVTF.

This clone was detected only a few times. This may come from a read error, since a much larger clone is one base off. This chain connects TRBV5-4 to TRBJ1-4; D not certain. The CDR3 has 16 amino acids. Trimming pared 2 bases from V and 6 bases from J, leaving 17 bases between. Germline V gene sequence: CDR1 SGHNT, CDR2 YYREEE (reference sequence). The chain's CDR3 is CASSFRSVRADEKLFF. DNA for the CDR3: TGTGCCAGCAGCTTCAGATCTGTTAGGGCAGATGAAAAACTGTTTTTT.

For this clone: Lacking the conserved final phenylalanine or tryptophan, this CDR3 likely reflects a read error. In DNA, the CDR3 is TGTGCCAGCAGAGTCGAGGGCCTCAACTATGGCTACACCAGC. Protein: CASRVEGLNYGYTS. J is TRBJ1-2 and V is TRBV2; D unresolved. With 6 bases removed from V and 2 bases from J, the gap between germline ends came to 13 bases. The CDR3 is 14 amino acids. Germline-derived CDR1 and CDR2 are SNHLY and FYNNEI.

Regarding this clone: A read error is possible here, since a much larger clone lies one base away. Other DNA sequences from this sample encode an identical CDR3 as well. The chain joins TRBV25-1 to TRBJ1-1, with D hard to call. This CDR3 spans 13 amino acids. The germline V gene has CDR1 MGHDK and CDR2 SYGVNS. The CDR3 here is CASSVGFNTEAFF. DNA of the CDR3: TGTGCCAGCAGTGTGGGTTTTAACACCGAAGCTTTCTTT.

This clone was counted at least ten times. The V and J genes are TRBV19 and TRBJ1-2; 9 nucleotides agree with TRBD1. CDR3 length: 16 amino acids. The V gene end was trimmed by 7 bases and the J gene end by 5 bases; junction bases not matched to a gene: 14. Germline V lookup: CDR1 LNHDA, CDR2 SQIVND (reference sequence). The CDR3 reads CASTKDRGRNKYGYTF. The CDR3 DNA reads TGTGCCAGTACAAAGGACAGGGGCCGCAATAAGTATGGCTACACCTTC.

This clone rates as medium-sized (0.01 to 0.1%). The rearrangement uses TRBV6-2 or TRBV6-3 and TRBJ2-3, with no clear D. Germline CDR1 is MNHEY and CDR2 is SVGEGT. V shed 8 bases and J shed 0 bases, with 3 bases lying between them. The CDR3 totals 11 residues. The CDR3 loop reads CASESTDTQYF. CDR3 nucleotides: TGTGCCAGCGAGAGCACAGATACGCAGTATTTT.

This clone was seen ten or more times. The J gene is TRBJ2-2, the V gene TRBV12-3 or TRBV12-4; the D gene is possibly TRBD1 (5 bases). V was pared by 2 bases and J by 1 base, with 5 bases between. The CDR3 spans 14 residues. CDR3 in DNA: TGTGCCAGCAGTTTACAGGGGAACACCGGGGAGCTGTTTTTT. Its translation: CASSLQGNTGELFF.

This clone has just a few counts. J is TRBJ2-3 and V is TRBV30; D remains unclear. Per germline, CDR1 GTSNPN and CDR2 SVGIG (reference sequence). This CDR3 is built from 12 residues. V dropped 0 bases and J dropped 4 bases, with 5 bases sitting between them. Written as DNA, the CDR3 is TGTGCCTGGAGTGTAGGATCAGATACGCAGTATTTT. Residues: CAWSVGSDTQYF. The full variable domain, with the rest looked up from reference TRBV30 and TRBJ2-3, is SQTIHQWPATLVQPVGSPLSLECTVEGTSNPNLYWYRQAAGRGLQLLFYSVGIGQISSEVPQNLSASRPQDRQFILSSKKLLLSDSGFYLCAWSVGSDTQYFGPGTRLTVL.